A single sample is the source of the 17 T cell receptor beta chains below, sequenced in a study of control samples from healthy donors and cancer patients. Method: immunoSEQ multiplex PCR; TCRdb's copy keeps in-frame clones and lacks some. Of about 94,000 clones listed, about nine tenths are singletons. The sample consisted of blood. The receptors were gathered from a woman aged 18-29 years in good health.

This clone came up once. The J gene is TRBJ1-1, the V gene TRBV6-2 or TRBV6-3; D gene ambiguous. The CDR3 loop spans 12 amino acids. The V and J ends lost 0 bases and 7 bases respectively, with 6 bases between them. Germline V CDR1 and CDR2: MNHEY, SVGEGT. The CDR3, as DNA: TGTGCCAGCAGTTACTCGAGTGATGAAGCTTTCTTT. Encoded protein: CASSYSSDEAFF.

CDR3 protein: CASSGTGLVGGYTF. The CDR3 DNA sequence: TGTGCCAGCAGTGGGACAGGGCTGGTCGGAGGCTACACCTTC. V usage is TRBV6-4 and J usage is TRBJ1-2; TRBD1 aligns across 8 bases. Germline CDR1 is MRHNA and CDR2 is SNTAGT. V dropped 4 bases and J dropped 8; count of bases not matched to a gene: 9. This CDR3 spans 14 amino acids.

The genes are TRBV2 and TRBJ1-1; weak D call: TRBD1 (5 bases). V was clipped by 7 bases and J by 3 bases, with 21 bases between them. This CDR3 region has 16 residues. Germline CDR1 reads SNHLY; CDR2 reads FYNNEI. In DNA, the CDR3 is TGTGCCAGCACCCTGAGGGGAGGGGCCGGGGACACTGAAGCTTTCTTT. Translation: CASTLRGGAGDTEAFF.

V usage is TRBV12-5 and J usage is TRBJ1-2; D is perhaps TRBD1 (5 bases). The CDR3 length is 16 residues. The germline V and J ends were trimmed by 0 bases and 2 bases, with 13 bases remaining between them. Germline-derived CDR1 and CDR2 are LGHNT and FRNRAP. Here the CDR3 DNA reads TGTGCTAGTGGTTTGGTACTAAGGGGCGCCAACTATGGCTACACCTTC. It specifies CASGLVLRGANYGYTF.

This rearrangement joins TRBV10-3 to TRBJ1-1, with D unclear. This CDR3 is built from 12 residues. Germline assignment: CDR1 ENHRY and CDR2 SYGVKD. The germline V and J ends were trimmed by 10 bases and 3 bases, with 12 bases remaining between them. The CDR3 reads CATCRGDTEAFF. CDR3 nucleotide sequence: TGTGCCACTTGCCGCGGGGACACTGAAGCTTTCTTT.

CDR3 nucleotide sequence: TGTGCCAGCAGCTTCTCCCTCCCCCCTACGAGCGAGCAGTTCTTC. Encoded protein: CASSFSLPPTSEQFF. V gene TRBV7-9 combines with J gene TRBJ2-1; D uncertain. Looked up from germline, CDR1 is SEHNR and CDR2 is FQNEAQ (reference sequence). This CDR3 spans 15 amino acids. Trimming left V 3 bases short and J 10 bases short, with 19 bases between.

V is TRBV27 and J is TRBJ2-6, with D unclear. CDR1 is MNHEY, CDR2 SMNVEV, per germline (reference sequence). The germline V and J ends were trimmed by 4 bases and 1 base, with 5 bases remaining between them. CDR3 length equals 14 residues. The CDR3: CASSSGSGANVLTF. The CDR3 nucleotides are TGTGCCAGCAGTTCCGGGTCTGGGGCCAACGTCCTGACTTTC.

This rearrangement joins TRBV5-5 to TRBJ1-1, with D unclear. Germline V gene sequence: CDR1 SGHKS, CDR2 YYEKEE (reference sequence). V was pared by 5 bases and J by 3 bases, with 11 bases between. The CDR3 is 13 residues long. The DNA of the CDR3 is TGTGCCAGCAGTCCTCTGGACTACACTGAAGCTTTCTTT. Translating it yields CASSPLDYTEAFF.

The chain has TRBV6-5 and TRBJ1-5, with D possibly TRBD1 on 5 matching bases. The CDR3 runs 14 residues. Trimming stripped 6 bases from V and 7 bases from J, with 16 bases between. CDR1 and CDR2 from the germline V gene are MNHEY and SVGAGI. The CDR3 protein is CASSLSQGDQPQHF. The CDR3 DNA is TGTGCCAGCAGCCTTTCTCAGGGAGACCAGCCCCAGCATTTT.

V gene TRBV19 combines with J gene TRBJ2-1; possible D gene TRBD1, 5 bases. V lost 3 bases to trimming and J lost 7 bases, with 22 bases between them. The CDR3 sequence is 17 residues long. CDR1 LNHDA and CDR2 SQIVND come from the germline V gene (reference sequence). CDR3 residues: CASSILLFQGLKNEQFF. In DNA, the CDR3 is TGTGCCAGTAGTATTCTCCTATTCCAGGGATTAAAAAATGAGCAGTTCTTC.

The CDR3 sequence: CASGTVLPNEQFF. The CDR3 DNA reads as TGTGCCAGCGGGACAGTTTTGCCCAATGAGCAGTTCTTC. V gene TRBV7-9 combines with J gene TRBJ2-1, with 7 bases matching TRBD1. Germline V gives CDR1 SEHNR, CDR2 FQNEAQ (reference sequence). J was trimmed by 6 bases and V by 8 bases; bases with no gene match: 7. The CDR3 extends over 13 amino acids.

This rearrangement joins TRBV6-1 to TRBJ1-1, with D possibly matching TRBD1 (6 bases). CDR3 length: 14 amino acids. Germline CDR1 is MNHNS and CDR2 is SASEGT. V was trimmed by 7 bases and J by 10 bases, leaving 22 bases between them. For the CDR3, the DNA is TGTGCCAGCAATCGGGACATCACTCTCGGGGGAGCTTTCTTT. Protein sequence: CASNRDITLGGAFF.

The rearrangement joins TRBV9 to TRBJ2-3; D not resolved. Trimming removed 0 bases at V and 4 bases at J, with 15 bases between. The V gene's germline CDR1 is SGDLS and CDR2 YYNGEE. The CDR3 sequence is 16 residues long. The DNA for the CDR3 is TGTGCCAGCAGCGTAGGTACTCCCAGGCTTTCAGATACGCAGTATTTT. Translated: CASSVGTPRLSDTQYF.

The chain carries TRBV10-3 and TRBJ1-1; D may be TRBD1 (5 bases). There are 14 residues in the CDR3. The V and J ends lost 6 bases and 5 bases respectively, with 16 bases between them. Germline-derived CDR1 and CDR2 are ENHRY and SYGVKD. The CDR3 protein is CAIRGTGDSTEAFF. DNA for the CDR3: TGTGCCATCAGGGGTACAGGAGATTCGACTGAAGCTTTCTTT.

The chain has TRBV2 and TRBJ2-5; 8 bases agree with TRBD2. Germline loops: CDR1 SNHLY, CDR2 FYNNEI. The trim removed 7 bases at V and 4 bases at J, leaving 8 bases unmatched. The CDR3 consists of 14 residues. The CDR3 loop reads CASKGTSGPETQYF. The DNA of the CDR3 is TGTGCCAGCAAAGGAACTAGCGGCCCAGAGACCCAGTACTTC.

This rearrangement joins TRBV4-2 to TRBJ1-2; D ambiguous. The CDR3 runs to 13 residues. V was shortened by 3 bases and J by 4 bases, with 9 bases between the two germline ends. CDR1 and CDR2 from the germline V gene are LGHNA and YNFKEQ. The CDR3 loop reads CASSHGNRYGYTF. The CDR3 DNA is TGTGCCAGCAGCCATGGGAATCGCTATGGCTACACCTTC.

This clone has only a few counts. In DNA form, the CDR3 reads TGCGCCAGCAGTCAGTTTGCCGGCTTGAACACTGAAGCTTTCTTT. Its protein is CASSQFAGLNTEAFF. The chain links TRBV5-1 to TRBJ1-1; D is unclear. Germline assignment: CDR1 SGHRS and CDR2 YFSETQ. Trimming took off 5 bases at V and 0 bases at J, with 14 bases between the two ends. This CDR3 is built from 15 residues.